Sequencing of this TCR beta chain was carried out in a study of shared clonotypes between healthy human individuals. Germline CDR1 reads SGDLS; CDR2 reads YYNGEE. The CDR3 is 14 residues long. Trimming removed 4 bases from V and 1 base from J, with 11 bases in between. The method was immunoSEQ multiplex PCR; TCRdb's version includes in-frame clones alone and lacks a portion of them. This sample carries 2 million to 2.5 million clones, around 95% of them seen once, and the ten largest clones take roughly 0.13%. Sequences were obtained from naive CD4+ T cells sorted from blood. The subset here: CD45RA+ positively selected. The sequence was collected from a man between 18 and 29 years old in good health. V usage is TRBV9 and J usage is TRBJ1-2; D perhaps matches TRBD1 (5 bases). The CDR3 sequence is CASSPGNNNYGYTF. CDR3 nucleotides: TGTGCCAGCAGCCCAGGGAACAATAACTATGGCTACACCTTC.